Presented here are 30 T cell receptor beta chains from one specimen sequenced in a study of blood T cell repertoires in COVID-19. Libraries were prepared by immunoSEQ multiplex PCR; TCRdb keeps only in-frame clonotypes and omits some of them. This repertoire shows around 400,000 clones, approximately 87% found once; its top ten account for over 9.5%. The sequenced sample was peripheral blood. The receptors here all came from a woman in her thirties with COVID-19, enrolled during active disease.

The CDR3 reads CASSISSRDTQYF. In nucleotides, the CDR3 is TGTGCCAGTAGTATCTCATCCAGGGATACGCAGTATTTT. This chain joins TRBV19 and TRBJ2-3; unclear D gene. The V gene lost 3 bases and the J gene lost 6 bases, with 10 bases spanning the gap. Per germline, CDR1 LNHDA and CDR2 SQIVND (reference sequence). There are 13 residues in the CDR3.

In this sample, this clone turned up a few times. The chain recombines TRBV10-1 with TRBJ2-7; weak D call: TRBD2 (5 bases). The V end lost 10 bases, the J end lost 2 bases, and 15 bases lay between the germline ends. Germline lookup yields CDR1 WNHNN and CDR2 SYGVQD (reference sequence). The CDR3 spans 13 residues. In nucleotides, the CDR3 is TGCGCCACCGCGGAGGCCCCTGCCTACGAGCAGTACTTC. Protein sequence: CATAEAPAYEQYF.

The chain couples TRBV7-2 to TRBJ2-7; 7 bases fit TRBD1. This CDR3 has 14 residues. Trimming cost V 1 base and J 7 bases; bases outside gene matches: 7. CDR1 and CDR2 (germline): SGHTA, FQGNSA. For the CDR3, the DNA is TGTGCCAGCAGCTTAGAGGGACAGCTCAGGGAGCAGTACTTC. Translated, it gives CASSLEGQLREQYF.

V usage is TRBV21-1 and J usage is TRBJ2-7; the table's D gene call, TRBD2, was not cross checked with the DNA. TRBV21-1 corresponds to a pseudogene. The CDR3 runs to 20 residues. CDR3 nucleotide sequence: TGTGCCAGCAGCAAACGGGCTCCGGGACTAGCGGGAGTCTTCCCCTACGAGCAGTACTTC. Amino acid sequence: CASSKRAPGLAGVFPYEQYF.

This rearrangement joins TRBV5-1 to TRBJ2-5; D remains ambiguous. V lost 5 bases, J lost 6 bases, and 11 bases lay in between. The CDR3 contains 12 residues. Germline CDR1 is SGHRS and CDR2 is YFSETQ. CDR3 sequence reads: CASSFTSQTQYF. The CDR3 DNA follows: TGCGCCAGCAGTTTTACAAGTCAGACCCAGTACTTC.

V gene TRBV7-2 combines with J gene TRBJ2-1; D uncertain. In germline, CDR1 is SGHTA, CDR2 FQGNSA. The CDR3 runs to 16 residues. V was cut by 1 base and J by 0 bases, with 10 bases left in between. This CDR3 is CASSLVLLSSYNEQFF. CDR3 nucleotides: TGTGCCAGCAGCTTAGTGTTGCTGAGCTCCTACAATGAGCAGTTCTTC.

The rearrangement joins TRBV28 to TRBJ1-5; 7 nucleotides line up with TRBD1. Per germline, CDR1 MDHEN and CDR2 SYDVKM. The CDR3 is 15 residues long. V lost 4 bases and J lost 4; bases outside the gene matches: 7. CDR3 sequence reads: CASSSTGVWNQPQHF. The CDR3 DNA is TGTGCCAGCAGTTCCACAGGGGTTTGGAATCAGCCCCAGCATTTT. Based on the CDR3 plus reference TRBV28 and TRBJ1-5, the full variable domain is DVKVTQSSRYLVKRTGEKVFLECVQDMDHENMFWYRQDPGLGLRLIYFSYDVKMKEKGDIPEGYSVSREKKERFSLILESASTNQTSMYLCASSSTGVWNQPQHFGDGTRLSIL.

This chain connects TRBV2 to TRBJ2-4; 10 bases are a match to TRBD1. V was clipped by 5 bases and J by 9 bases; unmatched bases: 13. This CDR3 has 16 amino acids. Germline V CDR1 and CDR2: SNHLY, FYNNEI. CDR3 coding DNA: TGTGCCAGCAGTCTTGCCCGGGACAGGGGTAGCGGCATTCAGTACTTC. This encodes CASSLARDRGSGIQYF. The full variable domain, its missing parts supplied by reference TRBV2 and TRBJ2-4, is EPEVTQTPSHQVTQMGQEVILRCVPISNHLYFYWYRQILGQKVEFLVSFYNNEISEKSEIFDDQFSVERPDGSNFTLKIRSTKLEDSAMYFCASSLARDRGSGIQYFGAGTRLSVL.

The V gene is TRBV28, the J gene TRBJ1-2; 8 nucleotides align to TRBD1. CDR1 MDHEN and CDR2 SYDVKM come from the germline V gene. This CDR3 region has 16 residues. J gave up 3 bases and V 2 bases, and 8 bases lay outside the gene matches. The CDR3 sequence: CASSLASRQGYYGYTF. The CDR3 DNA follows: TGTGCCAGCAGTTTAGCGAGCCGACAGGGGTACTATGGCTACACCTTC.

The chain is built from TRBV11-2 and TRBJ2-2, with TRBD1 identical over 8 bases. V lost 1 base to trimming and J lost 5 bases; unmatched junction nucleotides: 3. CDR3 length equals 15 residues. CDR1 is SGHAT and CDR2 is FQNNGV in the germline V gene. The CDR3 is CASSLVRGRTGELFF. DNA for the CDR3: TGTGCCAGCAGCTTAGTCAGGGGGCGAACCGGGGAGCTGTTTTTT.

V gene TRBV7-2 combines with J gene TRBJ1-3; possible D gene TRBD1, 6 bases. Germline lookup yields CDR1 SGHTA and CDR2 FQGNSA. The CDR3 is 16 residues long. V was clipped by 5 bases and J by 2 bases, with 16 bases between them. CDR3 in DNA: TGTGCCAGCAGCCTCGGACAGTTCGGGGCTGGAAACACCATATATTTT. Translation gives CASSLGQFGAGNTIYF.

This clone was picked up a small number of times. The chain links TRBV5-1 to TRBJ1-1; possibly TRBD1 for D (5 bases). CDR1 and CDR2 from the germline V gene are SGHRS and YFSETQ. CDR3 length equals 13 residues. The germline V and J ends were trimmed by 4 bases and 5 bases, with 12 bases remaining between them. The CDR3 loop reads CASSPRGGTEAFF. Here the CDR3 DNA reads TGCGCCAGCAGCCCTCGCGGGGGGACTGAAGCTTTCTTT.

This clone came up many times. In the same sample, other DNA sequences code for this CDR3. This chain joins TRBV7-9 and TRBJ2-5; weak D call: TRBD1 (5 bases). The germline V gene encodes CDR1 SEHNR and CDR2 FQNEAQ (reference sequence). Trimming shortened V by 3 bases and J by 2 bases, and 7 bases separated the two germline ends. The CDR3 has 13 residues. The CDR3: CASSFDSQETQYF. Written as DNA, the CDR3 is TGTGCCAGCAGCTTCGACAGTCAAGAGACCCAGTACTTC.

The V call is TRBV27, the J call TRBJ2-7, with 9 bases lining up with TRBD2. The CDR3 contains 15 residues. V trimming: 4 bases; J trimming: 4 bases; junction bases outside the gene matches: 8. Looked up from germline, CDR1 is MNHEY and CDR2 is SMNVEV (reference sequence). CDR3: CASSSRGRDQYEQYF. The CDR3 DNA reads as TGTGCCAGCAGTTCCCGCGGGAGGGATCAGTACGAGCAGTACTTC.

The CDR3 spells CASSFVGLAGGSTDTQYF. For the CDR3, the DNA is TGTGCCAGCAGCTTTGTGGGACTAGCGGGAGGTAGCACAGATACGCAGTATTTT. The chain has TRBV7-6 and TRBJ2-3; 15 nucleotides align to TRBD2. V dropped 3 bases and J dropped 0; count of bases not matched to a gene: 4. The CDR3 extends over 18 amino acids. From germline, CDR1 is SGHVS and CDR2 FNYEAQ.

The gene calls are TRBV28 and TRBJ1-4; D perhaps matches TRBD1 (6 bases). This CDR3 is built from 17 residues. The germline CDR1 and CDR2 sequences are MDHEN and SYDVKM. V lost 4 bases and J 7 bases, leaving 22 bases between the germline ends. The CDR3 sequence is CASSSALRGGRAEKLFF. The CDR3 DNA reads TGTGCCAGCAGTTCCGCCCTCAGGGGAGGGAGGGCTGAAAAACTGTTTTTT.

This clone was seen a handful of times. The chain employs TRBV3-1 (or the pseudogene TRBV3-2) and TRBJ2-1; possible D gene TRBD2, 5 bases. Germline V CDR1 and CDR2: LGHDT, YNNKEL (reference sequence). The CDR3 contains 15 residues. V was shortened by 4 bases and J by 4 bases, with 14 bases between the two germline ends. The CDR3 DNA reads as TGTGCCAGCAGCCGCCGGGGAGACCCATACAATGAGCAGTTCTTC. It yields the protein CASSRRGDPYNEQFF.

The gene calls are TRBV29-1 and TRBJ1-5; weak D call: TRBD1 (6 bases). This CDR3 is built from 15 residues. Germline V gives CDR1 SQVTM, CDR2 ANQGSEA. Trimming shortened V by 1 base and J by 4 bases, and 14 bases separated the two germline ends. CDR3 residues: CSVEVGGSGNQPQHF. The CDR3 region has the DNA TGCAGCGTTGAAGTAGGGGGATCCGGTAATCAGCCCCAGCATTTT.

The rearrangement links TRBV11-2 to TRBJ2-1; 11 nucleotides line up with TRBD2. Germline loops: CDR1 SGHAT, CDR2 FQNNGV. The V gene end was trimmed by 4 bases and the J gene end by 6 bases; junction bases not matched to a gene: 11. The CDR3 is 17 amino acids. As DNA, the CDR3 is TGTGCCAGCAGCTCTGGGACTAGCGGAATCCCTCGCAATGAGCAGTTCTTC. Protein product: CASSSGTSGIPRNEQFF.

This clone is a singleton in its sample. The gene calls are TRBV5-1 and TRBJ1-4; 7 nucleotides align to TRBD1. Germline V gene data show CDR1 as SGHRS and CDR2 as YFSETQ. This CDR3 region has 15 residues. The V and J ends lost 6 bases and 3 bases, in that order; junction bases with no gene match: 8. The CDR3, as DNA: TGCGCCAGCAATCTTGCCGGGACAGCTAATGAAAAACTGTTTTTT. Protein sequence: CASNLAGTANEKLFF.

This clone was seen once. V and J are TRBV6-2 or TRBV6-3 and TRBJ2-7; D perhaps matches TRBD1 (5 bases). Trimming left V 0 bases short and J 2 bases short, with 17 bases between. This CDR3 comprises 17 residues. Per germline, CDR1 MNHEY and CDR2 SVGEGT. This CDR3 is CASSYSKGPGWTYEQYF. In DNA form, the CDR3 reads TGTGCCAGCAGTTACTCGAAAGGTCCAGGGTGGACCTACGAGCAGTACTTC.

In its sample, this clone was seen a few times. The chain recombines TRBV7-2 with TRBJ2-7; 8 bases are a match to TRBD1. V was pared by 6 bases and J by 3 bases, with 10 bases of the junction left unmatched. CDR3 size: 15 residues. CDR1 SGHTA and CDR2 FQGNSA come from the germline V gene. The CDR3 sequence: CASSSSGTGLYEQYF. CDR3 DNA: TGTGCCAGCAGTTCGTCCGGGACAGGTCTCTACGAGCAGTACTTC.

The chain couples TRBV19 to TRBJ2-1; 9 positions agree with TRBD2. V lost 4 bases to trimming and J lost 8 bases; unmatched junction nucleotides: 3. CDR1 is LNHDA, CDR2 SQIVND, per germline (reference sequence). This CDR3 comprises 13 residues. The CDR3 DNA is TGTGCCAGTAGTAATAGCGGGAGTTATGAGCAGTTCTTC. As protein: CASSNSGSYEQFF.

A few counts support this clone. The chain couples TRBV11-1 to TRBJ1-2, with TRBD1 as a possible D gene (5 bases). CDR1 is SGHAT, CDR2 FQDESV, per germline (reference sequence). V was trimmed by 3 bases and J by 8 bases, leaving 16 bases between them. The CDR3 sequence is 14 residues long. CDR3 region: CASSFQGTQGGYTF. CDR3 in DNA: TGTGCCAGCAGCTTCCAGGGTACCCAAGGGGGCTACACCTTC.

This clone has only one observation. DNA for the CDR3: TGTGCCAGTGCCGCAGGGGCAAACTATGGCTACACCTTC. This gives the protein CASAAGANYGYTF. The chain has TRBV19 and TRBJ1-2; D possibly corresponds to TRBD1 (6 bases). Trimming shortened V by 8 bases and J by 2 bases, and 12 bases separated the two germline ends. Germline CDR1 is LNHDA and CDR2 is SQIVND (reference sequence). This CDR3 is built from 13 residues.

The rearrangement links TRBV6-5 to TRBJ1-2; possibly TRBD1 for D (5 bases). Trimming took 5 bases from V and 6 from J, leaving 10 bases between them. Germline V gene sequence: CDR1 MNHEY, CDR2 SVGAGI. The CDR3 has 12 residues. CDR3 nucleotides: TGTGCCAGCAGTAGCAGGGTAGATGGCTACACCTTC. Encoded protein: CASSSRVDGYTF.

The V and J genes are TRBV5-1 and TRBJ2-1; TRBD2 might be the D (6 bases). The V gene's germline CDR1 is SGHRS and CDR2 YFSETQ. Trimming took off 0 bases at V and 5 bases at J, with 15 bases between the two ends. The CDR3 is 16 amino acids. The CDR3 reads CASSLAPGLWNNEQFF. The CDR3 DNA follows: TGCGCCAGCAGCTTGGCCCCGGGACTCTGGAACAATGAGCAGTTCTTC.

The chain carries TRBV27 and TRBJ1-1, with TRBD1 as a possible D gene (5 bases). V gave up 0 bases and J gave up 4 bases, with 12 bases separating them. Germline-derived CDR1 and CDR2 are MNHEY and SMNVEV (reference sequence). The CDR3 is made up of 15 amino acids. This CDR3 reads CASSLSFRTSTEAFF. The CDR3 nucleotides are TGTGCCAGCAGTTTATCTTTTCGGACAAGCACTGAAGCTTTCTTT.

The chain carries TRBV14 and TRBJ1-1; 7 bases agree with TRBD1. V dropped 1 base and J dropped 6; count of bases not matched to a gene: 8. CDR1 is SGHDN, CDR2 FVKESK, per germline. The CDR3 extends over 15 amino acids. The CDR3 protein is CASSQVDRVIAEAFF. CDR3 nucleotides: TGTGCCAGCAGCCAAGTTGACAGGGTGATCGCTGAAGCTTTCTTT.

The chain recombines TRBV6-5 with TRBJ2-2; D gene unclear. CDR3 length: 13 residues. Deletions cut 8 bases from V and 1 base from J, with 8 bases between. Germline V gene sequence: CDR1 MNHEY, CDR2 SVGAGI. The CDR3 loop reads CASEYRNTGELFF. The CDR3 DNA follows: TGTGCCAGCGAGTACAGGAACACCGGGGAGCTGTTTTTT.